The clone carrying this T cell receptor beta chain was picked up a small number of times. These data are taken from a study of tumor-infiltrating lymphocytes in oesophageal squamous cell carcinoma. TCRdb reprocessed the PCR reads via MiXCR and lists one record per CDR3 protein. Of about 17,000 distinct CDR3 sequences in the sample, 40% to 55% are singletons; the top ten hold around 24%. The CDR3 spans 17 residues. The J segment lost 6 bases and the V segment lost 2 bases, leaving 10 bases of the junction unmatched. Material for sequencing was esophageal tumor tissue. The sequence was collected from a male donor with esophageal squamous cell carcinoma. The gene calls are TRBV12-3 or TRBV12-4 and TRBJ2-2; 9 bases match TRBD1. The CDR3, as DNA: TGTGCCAGCAGTTTAAATGCCGGGACAGGGAAAGCCGGGGAGCTGTTTTTT. It specifies CASSLNAGTGKAGELFF.